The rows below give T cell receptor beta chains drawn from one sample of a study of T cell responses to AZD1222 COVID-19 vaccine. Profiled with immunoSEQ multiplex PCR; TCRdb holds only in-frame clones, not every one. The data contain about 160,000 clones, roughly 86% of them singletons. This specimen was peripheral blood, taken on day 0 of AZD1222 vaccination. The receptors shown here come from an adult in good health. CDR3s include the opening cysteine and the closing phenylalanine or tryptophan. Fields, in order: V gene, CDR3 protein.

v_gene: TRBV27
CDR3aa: CASSPRGGLASHEQYF

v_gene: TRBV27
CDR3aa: CASSSAGTGGQGYTF

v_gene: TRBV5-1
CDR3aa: CASSLGDYEQYF

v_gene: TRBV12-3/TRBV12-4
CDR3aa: CASEDARNTEAFF

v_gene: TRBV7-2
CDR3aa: CASSSNRGSSYNSPLHF

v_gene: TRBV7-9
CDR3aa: CASSLSGTGKNIQYF

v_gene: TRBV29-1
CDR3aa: CSVSPGTVDGYTF

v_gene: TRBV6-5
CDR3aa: CATRSGGGNQPQHF

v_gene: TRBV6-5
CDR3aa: CASSIRTTEVYEQYF

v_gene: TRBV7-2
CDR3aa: CASSPDGSYEQYF

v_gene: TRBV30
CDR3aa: CAWSVLGRSTDTQYF

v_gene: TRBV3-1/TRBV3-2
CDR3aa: CASSLTGNSPLHF

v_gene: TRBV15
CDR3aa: CATSTRRRVAEAFF

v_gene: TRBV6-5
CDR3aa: CASSFFRDGANYGYTF

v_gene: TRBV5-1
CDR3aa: CASSLAVGTGELFF

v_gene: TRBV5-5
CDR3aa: CASSLGQADPYGYTF

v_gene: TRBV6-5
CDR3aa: CASSYRGLYDFEAFF

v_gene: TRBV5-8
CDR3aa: CASSLRTGRGPQHF

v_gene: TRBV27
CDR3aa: CASSLSLTYSNQPQHF

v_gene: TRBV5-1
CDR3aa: CASSPGGAGEKLFF

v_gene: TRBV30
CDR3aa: CAWSVSPEDPLSASYEQYF

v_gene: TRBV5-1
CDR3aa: CASSPSGSGGEKLFF

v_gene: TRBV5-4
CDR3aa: CASSLLASDTQYF

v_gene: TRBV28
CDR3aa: CASRPDFVSGYTF

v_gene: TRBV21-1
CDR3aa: CASSKAEGNSPLHF

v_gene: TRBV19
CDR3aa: CASSMSGLDTQYF

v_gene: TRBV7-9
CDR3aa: CASSPLPGLAGGHEQYF

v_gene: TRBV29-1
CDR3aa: CSDSFSDTQYF

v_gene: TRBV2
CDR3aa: CASSPVGGSSYEQYF

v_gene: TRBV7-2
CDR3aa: CASSLAKGPQETQYF

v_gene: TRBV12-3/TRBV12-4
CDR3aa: CASSFDRNTEAFF

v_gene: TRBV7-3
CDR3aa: CASSRTAWTNTGELFF

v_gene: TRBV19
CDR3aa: CASSTGQGSNSPLHF